This entry lists 18 T cell receptor beta chains sequenced from one sample in a study of CD8 T cells in ankylosing spondylitis. Study results and caveats: In ankylosing spondylitis blood, a motif of 7 to 9 highly homologous TCR beta variants appeared characteristic.

Antigens for these TCRs are unknown. TCRdb independently ran MiXCR on the 5' RACE reads; one entry per CDR3 protein. The sample has fewer than 650,000 distinct CDR3 sequences, roughly 12% seen once. The specimen sequenced was blood, either unsorted or a sorted T cell fraction (not recorded which). The receptors here all came from a male donor with ankylosing spondylitis.

This clonotype was seen more than once but under ten times. The chain links TRBV10-3 to TRBJ2-7; no firm D call. In germline, CDR1 is ENHRY, CDR2 SYGVKD. The CDR3 loop spans 13 amino acids. The germline V and J ends were trimmed by 7 bases and 1 base, with 11 bases remaining between them. The CDR3 DNA follows: TGTGCCATCACCGACGGCCTGTCCTACGAGCAGTACTTC. As protein: CAITDGLSYEQYF.

This clonotype occurred a few times. V is TRBV5-1 and J is TRBJ2-1; 11 nucleotides agree with TRBD2. J lost 0 bases, V lost 0 bases, and 5 bases had no gene match. The CDR3 sequence is 18 residues long. Germline CDR1 reads SGHRS; CDR2 reads YFSETQ. The chain's CDR3 is CASSLVLAGASSYNEQFF. In DNA form, the CDR3 reads TGCGCCAGCAGCTTGGTACTAGCGGGAGCTTCCTCCTACAATGAGCAGTTCTTC.

J is TRBJ2-7 and V is TRBV6-4; maybe TRBD2 (5 bases). This CDR3 has 15 residues. Between the trimmed V and J ends, which lost 5 bases and 5 bases, there was a span of 19 bases. The germline CDR1 and CDR2 sequences are MRHNA and SNTAGT. The CDR3: CASSPTLRDWNEQYF. CDR3 nucleotides: TGTGCCAGCAGTCCAACCCTGAGGGATTGGAACGAGCAGTACTTC.

CDR3 sequence reads: CASSWTGYTDTQYF. In DNA, the CDR3 is TGCGCCAGCAGCTGGACAGGATACACAGATACGCAGTATTTT. This chain joins TRBV5-1 and TRBJ2-3; 7 nucleotides match TRBD1. The V segment lost 3 bases and the J segment 2 bases; nucleotides outside the gene matches: 3. Germline CDR1 SGHRS, CDR2 YFSETQ. This CDR3 contains 14 residues.

CDR3 loop: CASSPDVGARYF. Written as DNA, the CDR3 is TGTGCCAGCAGCCCCGACGTAGGGGCGCGGTACTTC. This chain connects TRBV12-3 or TRBV12-4 to TRBJ2-7; possibly TRBD1 for D (5 bases). The CDR3 is made up of 12 amino acids. With 6 bases removed from V and 12 bases from J, the gap between germline ends came to 18 bases.

In nucleotides, the CDR3 is TGTGCCACCGTACCTAAGACAGGGGGTGGCTACACCTTC. Protein sequence: CATVPKTGGGYTF. The chain couples TRBV27 to TRBJ1-2; 9 positions match TRBD1. Germline values: CDR1 MNHEY, CDR2 SMNVEV (reference sequence). Trimming cost V 10 bases and J 7 bases; bases outside gene matches: 10. The CDR3 extends over 13 amino acids.

This clonotype was observed many times. This chain links TRBV5-1 with TRBJ2-2; 14 bases align to TRBD2. There are 16 residues in the CDR3. V shed 4 bases, J shed 4 bases, and the junction held 3 bases outside the gene matches. CDR1 is SGHRS and CDR2 is YFSETQ in the germline V gene. CDR3 sequence: CASSPGTSGGTGELFF. DNA for the CDR3: TGCGCCAGCAGCCCCGGGACTAGCGGGGGCACCGGGGAGCTGTTTTTT.

J is TRBJ1-2 and V is TRBV5-5; 9 bases align to TRBD1. CDR1 SGHKS and CDR2 YYEKEE come from the germline V gene (reference sequence). The junction had 8 bases not matched to a gene; V was cut back by 0 bases and J by 8 bases. The CDR3 is made up of 15 amino acids. Here the CDR3 reads CASSLAPGQGGGYTF. The CDR3 DNA is TGTGCCAGCAGCTTGGCCCCGGGACAGGGCGGCGGCTACACCTTC.

The rearrangement joins TRBV5-1 to TRBJ1-2; TRBD1 might be the D (5 bases). Trimming removed 0 bases at V and 4 bases at J, with 22 bases between. There are 18 residues in the CDR3. The germline V gene encodes CDR1 SGHRS and CDR2 YFSETQ. The CDR3 nucleotides are TGCGCCAGCAGCTTGGCCCCCGGGGGGAAGGGGCTTGTCTATGGCTACACCTTC. Translation gives CASSLAPGGKGLVYGYTF.

The chain is built from TRBV24-1 and TRBJ2-1; 9 bases fit TRBD2. Germline V gene lookup returns CDR1 KGHDR and CDR2 SFDVKD. The J segment lost 5 bases and the V segment lost 1 base, leaving 5 bases of the junction unmatched. The CDR3 totals 16 residues. CDR3 amino acids: CATSDFGLAGNNEQFF. CDR3 bases: TGTGCCACCAGTGATTTCGGTCTAGCGGGAAACAATGAGCAGTTCTTC.

This clonotype was seen only a few times. The rearrangement uses TRBV29-1 and TRBJ2-5; D is possibly TRBD2 (6 bases). V lost 3 bases, J lost 5 bases, and 7 bases lay in between. This CDR3 has 11 residues. Germline CDR1 and CDR2: SQVTM and ANQGSEA. CDR3 amino acids: CSVEEGETQYF. In nucleotides, the CDR3 is TGCAGCGTTGAGGAGGGGGAGACCCAGTACTTC. Using reference TRBV29-1 and TRBJ2-5 for the parts outside the CDR3, the full variable domain is SAVISQKPSRDICQRGTSLTIQCQVDSQVTMMFWYRQQPGQSLTLIATANQGSEATYESGFVIDKFPISRPNLTFSTLTVSNMSPEDSSIYLCSVEEGETQYFGPGTRLLVL.

This clonotype was counted at least ten times. The chain has TRBV5-1 and TRBJ1-3, with no clear D. The CDR3 length is 16 residues. V lost 0 bases and J 4 bases, leaving 14 bases between the germline ends. Germline V gene data show CDR1 as SGHRS and CDR2 as YFSETQ. As DNA, the CDR3 is TGCGCCAGCAGCTTGGACGGAGTATACTTCGGAAACACCATATATTTT. It encodes CASSLDGVYFGNTIYF.

In its sample, this clonotype was seen a few times. The chain couples TRBV11-2 to TRBJ1-1; no clear D gene. From germline, CDR1 is SGHAT and CDR2 FQNNGV. Trimming removed 2 bases from V and 1 base from J, with 5 bases in between. CDR3 length equals 13 residues. CDR3 residues: CASSLHENTEAFF. Written as DNA, the CDR3 is TGTGCCAGCAGCTTACACGAGAACACTGAAGCTTTCTTT. Supplemented by reference TRBV11-2 and TRBJ1-1, the full variable domain reads EAGVAQSPRYKIIEKRQSVAFWCNPISGHATLYWYQQILGQGPKLLIQFQNNGVVDDSQLPKDRFSAERLKGVDSTLKIQPAKLEDSAVYLCASSLHENTEAFFGQGTRLTVV.

This chain uses TRBV6-1 with TRBJ1-5, with a weak D call TRBD1 (6 bases). This CDR3 comprises 13 residues. Per germline, CDR1 MNHNS and CDR2 SASEGT. Trimming cost V 7 bases and J 9 bases, with 16 bases left between them. The CDR3 DNA follows: TGTGCCAGCATGCCGATCAGGGGTGGGCCCCAGCATTTT. Translating it yields CASMPIRGGPQHF.

A few counts support this clonotype. The J gene is TRBJ1-2, the V gene TRBV20-1, with a tentative D call TRBD1 (6 bases). Germline lookup yields CDR1 DFQATT and CDR2 SNEGSKA (reference sequence). The CDR3 loop spans 14 amino acids. V was trimmed by 6 bases and J by 0 bases, leaving 14 bases between them. The CDR3 bases are TGCAGTGCAGGAACAGGGAGAGCTAACTATGGCTACACCTTC. It encodes CSAGTGRANYGYTF.

CDR3 region: CASSLAGTGEAQHF. The DNA for the CDR3 is TGTGCCAGCAGCTTAGCCGGGACAGGGGAGGCCCAGCATTTT. The chain combines TRBV7-9 with TRBJ1-5; TRBD1 matches 10 bases. The junction had 4 bases not matched to a gene; V was cut back by 0 bases and J by 11 bases. From germline, CDR1 is SEHNR and CDR2 FQNEAQ (reference sequence). The CDR3 has 14 amino acids.

This clonotype was counted many times. This chain connects TRBV30 to TRBJ2-1, with 8 bases that match TRBD1. Germline trimming cut 7 bases from V and 2 bases from J; bases unmatched to any gene: 4. Germline CDR1 is GTSNPN and CDR2 is SVGIG (reference sequence). The length of the CDR3 is 13 residues. CDR3 protein: CASDRDPYNEQFF. The CDR3 DNA reads as TGTGCCTCGGACAGGGACCCCTACAATGAGCAGTTCTTC.

This rearrangement joins TRBV24-1 to TRBJ2-3, with unresolved D. The CDR3 is 12 residues long. V gave up 4 bases and J gave up 4 bases, with 5 bases separating them. Germline loops: CDR1 KGHDR, CDR2 SFDVKD. In DNA form, the CDR3 reads TGTGCCACCAGTGAACTTTCAGATACGCAGTATTTT. This translates into CATSELSDTQYF.